These T cell receptor beta chains were read from a single sample in a study of CD8+CD57+ T cells in acquired aplastic anemia. TCRdb analysed the reads with MiXCR anew, one entry per CDR3 protein. The data hold about 210,000 distinct CDR3 sequences, with around 63% observed a single time. The material sequenced was sorted CD4+, CD8+, or CD8+CD57+ T cells (not recorded which) from PBMCs. The receptor set was obtained from a human donor in good health. Both conserved end residues are trimmed from each CDR3. Size is stated for part of the rows, as once, few or many counts, or as a class when the clone is expanded.

j_gene,abundance,v_gene,CDR3aa
TRBJ2-7,-,TRBV20-1,SARDLTSGQY
TRBJ2-1,-,TRBV3-1,ASSQDPSSSYNEQF
TRBJ2-1,many,TRBV4-2,ASSQDRATNYNEQF
TRBJ1-2,-,TRBV19,ASRTGAYGYT
TRBJ2-7,-,TRBV20-1,SARPPGRGYEQY
TRBJ2-3,many,TRBV2,ASFTDTQY
TRBJ2-5,medium-sized,TRBV7-2,ASSPRTTSGETQY
TRBJ2-7,many,TRBV25-1,ASSWTGGWNEQY
TRBJ2-7,many,TRBV27,ASSPTGGAYEQY
TRBJ2-3,-,TRBV7-7,ASSQGTQY
TRBJ2-3,-,TRBV19,ASSIRAPTDTQY
TRBJ2-7,few,TRBV25-1,ASSESGGVAYEQY
TRBJ2-1,few,TRBV7-3,ASSPEGRWDRGVWNEQF
TRBJ2-7,once,TRBV10-3,AISGNKPGLWVHEQY
TRBJ1-2,many,TRBV20-1,SALPTAGVFGYT
TRBJ2-5,-,TRBV7-2,ASSLTSGEQETQY
TRBJ2-5,once,TRBV14,ASSPSAQTQY
TRBJ1-5,-,TRBV5-6,ASSLERAQPQH
TRBJ1-1,-,TRBV19,ASSVAPGLTEAF
TRBJ2-1,-,TRBV19,ASTQSLSYNEQF
TRBJ1-6,-,TRBV6-6,ASTAGGNGSPLH
TRBJ2-7,few,TRBV20-1,SVLREGRLAEQY
TRBJ2-3,-,TRBV9,ASSVGSGTSIDTQY
TRBJ1-1,-,TRBV25-1,ASSEFTGLNTEAF
TRBJ1-2,-,TRBV29-1,SVEPISDRGRRNGYT
TRBJ2-3,many,TRBV7-9,ASSLGTLVSTDTQY
TRBJ2-1,many,TRBV6-6,ASSYFLGGNEQF
TRBJ2-3,-,TRBV24-1,ATSDLEGANLKDTQY
TRBJ2-2,-,TRBV7-9,ASSLEFGELF
TRBJ2-2,-,TRBV7-9,ASGLGDTGELF
TRBJ2-7,-,TRBV10-3,AIRVAGTGNEQY
TRBJ2-7,-,TRBV20-1,SASLGTTYEQY
TRBJ2-3,-,TRBV20-1,SATLLLRSPDTQY
TRBJ2-7,many,TRBV9,ASSVGGLAGHEQY
TRBJ1-5,-,TRBV7-9,ASSPGIVGNQPQH
TRBJ2-7,-,TRBV7-6,ASSAGTGGTYEQY
TRBJ1-2,-,TRBV2,ASSERQGKDGYT
TRBJ2-2,few,TRBV12-5,ASGLVEGGGELF
TRBJ1-4,-,TRBV14,ASSQAGTFNEKLF
TRBJ1-1,-,TRBV15,ATSRVRGQNTEAF
TRBJ1-1,-,TRBV24-1,ATSDLADSMNTEAF
TRBJ2-3,-,TRBV5-1,ASSLDTRDTTDTQY